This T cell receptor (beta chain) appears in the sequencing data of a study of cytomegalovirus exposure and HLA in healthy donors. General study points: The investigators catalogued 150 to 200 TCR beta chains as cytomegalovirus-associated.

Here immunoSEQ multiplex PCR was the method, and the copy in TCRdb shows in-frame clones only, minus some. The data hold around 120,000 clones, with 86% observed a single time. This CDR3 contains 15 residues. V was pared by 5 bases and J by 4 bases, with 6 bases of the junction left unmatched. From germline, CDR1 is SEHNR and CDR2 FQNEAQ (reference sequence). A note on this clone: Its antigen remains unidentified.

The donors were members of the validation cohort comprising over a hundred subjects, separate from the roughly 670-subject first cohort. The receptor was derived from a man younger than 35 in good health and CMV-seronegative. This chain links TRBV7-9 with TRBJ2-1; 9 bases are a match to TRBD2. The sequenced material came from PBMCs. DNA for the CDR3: TGTGCCAGCAGCCACCGGCTAGCGGGGTACAATGAGCAGTTCTTC. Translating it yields CASSHRLAGYNEQFF.